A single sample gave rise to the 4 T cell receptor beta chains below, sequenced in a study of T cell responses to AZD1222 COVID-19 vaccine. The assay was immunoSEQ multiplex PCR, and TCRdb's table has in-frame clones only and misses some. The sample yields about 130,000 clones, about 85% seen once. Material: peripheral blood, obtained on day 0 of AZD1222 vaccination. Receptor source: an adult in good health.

The CDR3 loop reads CASRDRDNQPQHF. The CDR3 nucleotides are TGTGCCAGCCGAGACAGGGACAATCAGCCCCAGCATTTT. This rearrangement joins TRBV10-3 to TRBJ1-5; TRBD1 matches at 7 bases. This CDR3 spans 13 amino acids. Trimming removed 10 bases from V and 3 bases from J; junction bases left unmatched: 6. Germline V gives CDR1 ENHRY, CDR2 SYGVKD.

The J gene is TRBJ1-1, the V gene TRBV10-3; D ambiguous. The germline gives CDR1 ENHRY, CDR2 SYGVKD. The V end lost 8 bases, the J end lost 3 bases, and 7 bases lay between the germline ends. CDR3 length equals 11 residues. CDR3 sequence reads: CAIREDTEAFF. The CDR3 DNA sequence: TGTGCCATCCGGGAGGACACTGAAGCTTTCTTT.

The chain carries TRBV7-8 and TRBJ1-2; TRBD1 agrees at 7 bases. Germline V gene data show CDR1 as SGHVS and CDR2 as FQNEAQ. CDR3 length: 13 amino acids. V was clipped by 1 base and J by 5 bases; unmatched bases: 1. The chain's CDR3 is CASSLGTGYGYTF. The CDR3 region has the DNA TGTGCCAGCAGCTTAGGGACAGGATATGGCTACACCTTC.

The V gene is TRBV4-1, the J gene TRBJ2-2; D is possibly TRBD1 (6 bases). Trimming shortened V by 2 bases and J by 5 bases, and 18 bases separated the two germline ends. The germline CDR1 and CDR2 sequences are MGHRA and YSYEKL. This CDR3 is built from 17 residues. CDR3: CASSQLQAGVGTGELFF. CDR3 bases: TGCGCCAGCAGCCAACTCCAGGCAGGGGTGGGGACCGGGGAGCTGTTTTTT.